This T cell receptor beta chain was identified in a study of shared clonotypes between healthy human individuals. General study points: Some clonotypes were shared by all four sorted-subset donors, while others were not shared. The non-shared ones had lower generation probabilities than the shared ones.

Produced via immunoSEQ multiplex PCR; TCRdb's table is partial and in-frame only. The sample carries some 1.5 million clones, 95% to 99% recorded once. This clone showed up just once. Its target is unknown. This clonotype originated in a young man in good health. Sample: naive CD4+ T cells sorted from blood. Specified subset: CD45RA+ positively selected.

The CDR3 DNA is TGTGCCAGCAGCTCCATTCTAGGACCCGTCTCCTACAATGAGCAGTTCTTC. It encodes CASSSILGPVSYNEQFF. This chain joins TRBV7-9 and TRBJ2-1; D gene unclear. Trimming removed 4 bases at V and 0 bases at J, with 16 bases between. The CDR3 consists of 17 residues. Germline-derived CDR1 and CDR2 are SEHNR and FQNEAQ (reference sequence).